What follows is one T cell receptor (beta chain) and its context. This specimen comes from a study of T cell responses to AZD1222 COVID-19 vaccine. CDR1 is SGHNT, CDR2 YYREEE, per germline (reference sequence). This CDR3 is built from 16 residues. V was trimmed by 3 bases and J by 1 base, leaving 16 bases between them. TCRdb's copy holds only in-frame clones and misses some; the assay was immunoSEQ multiplex PCR. The sample yields 90,000 to 120,000 clones, 89% seen once. The V gene is TRBV5-4, the J gene TRBJ1-1; weak D call: TRBD1 (5 bases). This clonotype originated in an adult in good health. The specimen was peripheral blood, collected on day 0 of AZD1222 vaccination. CDR3 amino acids: CASSSGYRGRNTEAFF. CDR3 sequence (DNA): TGTGCCAGCAGCTCGGGATACCGGGGCCGGAACACTGAAGCTTTCTTT.